Sequencing of this T cell receptor beta chain was carried out in a study of graft-versus-host responses after intestinal transplantation. As for the study in general: Transplant recipients had multivisceral, liver-intestinal, or isolated intestinal grafts.

Intraepithelial and lamina propria lymphocytes were released after the graft tissue was processed. The CDR3 loop spans 15 amino acids. V lost 3 bases, J lost 7 bases, and 16 bases lay in between. In germline, CDR1 is LGHNA, CDR2 YSLEER. Sequenced by immunoSEQ multiplex PCR; TCRdb stores in-frame clones only, minus some. The sample records some 14,000 clones, 67% being singletons. Study outcomes and limitations: With peak circulating GvH clone levels came an association with early post-transplant HvG declines.

For this clone: Its antigen is still unknown.

This specimen consisted of ileum tissue, obtained 650 to 700 days after intestinal transplantation. The chain couples TRBV4-3 to TRBJ1-5; maybe TRBD1 (6 bases). The TCR sequence derives from a human patient who received an intestinal transplant, so some T cells may come from the graft donor. The CDR3 coding sequence is TGCGCCAGCAGCCAGAAACAGGGATTTGGGCAGCCCCAGCATTTT. Its protein product is CASSQKQGFGQPQHF.